This paragraph covers one TCR beta chain sequence. Its antigen remains unidentified. TCRdb ran MiXCR on the reads and lists one entry per CDR3 protein. Of 150,000 to 200,000 distinct CDR3 sequences listed, approximately 9.6% are singletons. These data originate in a study of T cell repertoires in cytomegalovirus infection. Study-level points and caveats: Cumulative public TCR beta family frequency identified carriers of CMV plus the relevant HLA.

The germline CDR1 and CDR2 sequences are GTSNPN and SVGIG (reference sequence). This CDR3 is 15 amino acids long. V was pared by 6 bases and J by 8 bases, with 20 bases between. This clonotype was sampled from a human donor in good health (CMV status not recorded). Some clones in this sample may be carry-over from other donors' samples. This chain joins TRBV30 and TRBJ1-6, with D maybe TRBD1 (6 bases). Material: PBMCs. The CDR3 protein is CACHYPRTEYSPLHF. CDR3 DNA: TGTGCCTGCCACTACCCCCGGACAGAGTATTCACCCCTCCACTTT.